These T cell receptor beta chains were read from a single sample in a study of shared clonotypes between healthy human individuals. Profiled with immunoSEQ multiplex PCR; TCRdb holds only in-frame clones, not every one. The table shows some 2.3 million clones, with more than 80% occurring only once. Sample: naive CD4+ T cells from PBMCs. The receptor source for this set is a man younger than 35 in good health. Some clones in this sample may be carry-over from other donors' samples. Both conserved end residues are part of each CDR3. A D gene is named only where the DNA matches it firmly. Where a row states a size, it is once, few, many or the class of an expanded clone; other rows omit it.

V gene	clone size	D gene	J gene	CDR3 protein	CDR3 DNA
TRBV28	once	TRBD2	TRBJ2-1	CASKSEREACNEQFF	TGTGCCAGCAAAAGCGAGCGGGAGGCCTGCAATGAGCAGTTCTTC
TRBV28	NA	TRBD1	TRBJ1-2	CASSLSSLDRGVGYGYTF	TGTGCCAGCAGTTTGAGCTCATTGGACAGGGGAGTAGGCTATGGCTACACCTTC
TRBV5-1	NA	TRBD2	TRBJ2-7	CASSLVLAGVNEQYF	TGCGCCAGCAGCTTGGTACTAGCGGGAGTAAACGAGCAGTACTTC
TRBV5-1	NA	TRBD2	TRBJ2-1	CASSLTSGPYNEQFF	TGCGCCAGCAGCCTAACTAGCGGGCCCTACAATGAGCAGTTCTTC
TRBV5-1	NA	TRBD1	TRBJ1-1	CASNRGTAQFRDTEAFF	TGCGCCAGCAACCGGGGGACAGCTCAATTTAGGGACACTGAAGCTTTCTTT
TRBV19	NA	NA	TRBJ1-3	CASTPPGRRAGNTIYF	TGTGCCAGTACGCCCCCGGGGCGGAGGGCTGGAAACACCATATATTTT
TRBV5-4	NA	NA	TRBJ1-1	CASSPNAGGGSTEAFF	TGTGCCAGCAGCCCGAATGCTGGGGGTGGGAGCACTGAAGCTTTCTTT
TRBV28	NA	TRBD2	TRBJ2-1	CASSFPREGNNEQFF	TGTGCCAGCAGTTTTCCGCGGGAGGGCAACAATGAGCAGTTCTTC
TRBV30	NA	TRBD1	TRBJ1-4	CAWSTGVHNEKLFF	TGTGCCTGGAGCACAGGGGTCCATAATGAAAAACTGTTTTTT
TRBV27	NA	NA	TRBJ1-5	CASSLSGTPQPQHF	TGTGCCAGCAGTTTATCCGGGACCCCTCAGCCCCAGCATTTT
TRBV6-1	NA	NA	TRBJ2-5	CASSEGVASVIETQYF	TGTGCCAGCAGTGAAGGAGTGGCTAGCGTCATAGAGACCCAGTACTTC
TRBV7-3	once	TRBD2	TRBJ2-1	CASSLGAGGPYNEQFF	TGTGCCAGCAGCTTAGGCGCGGGAGGGCCCTACAATGAGCAGTTCTTC
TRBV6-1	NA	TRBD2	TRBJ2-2	CASIGGLANTGELFF	TGTGCCAGCATAGGGGGACTAGCAAACACCGGGGAGCTGTTTTTT
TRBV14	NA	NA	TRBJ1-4	CASSQTTKLFF	TGTGCCAGCAGCCAAACTACTAAACTGTTTTTT
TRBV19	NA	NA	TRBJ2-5	CASSDYRVQETQYF	TGTGCCAGTAGTGACTACAGGGTCCAAGAGACCCAGTACTTC
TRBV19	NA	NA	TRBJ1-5	CASSILGDSNQPQHF	TGTGCCAGTAGTATATTGGGAGATAGCAATCAGCCCCAGCATTTT
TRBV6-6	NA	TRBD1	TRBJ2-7	CASRRGQASYEQYF	TGTGCCAGCAGGAGGGGACAGGCCTCCTACGAGCAGTACTTC
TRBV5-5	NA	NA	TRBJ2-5	CASSRTGRETQYF	TGTGCCAGCAGTCGGACGGGCCGGGAGACCCAGTACTTC
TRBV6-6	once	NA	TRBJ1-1	CASSMISYTEAFF	TGTGCCAGCAGCATGATTAGCTACACTGAAGCTTTCTTT
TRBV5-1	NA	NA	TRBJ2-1	CASSLGLGGTYNEQFF	TGCGCCAGCAGCTTGGGACTAGGGGGAACCTACAATGAGCAGTTCTTC
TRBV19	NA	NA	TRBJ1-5	CASSNPGRGGPQHF	TGTGCCAGTAGTAACCCGGGCCGAGGAGGGCCCCAGCATTTT
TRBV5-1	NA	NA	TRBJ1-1	CASSRGDSVLNTEAFF	TGCGCCAGCAGCCGGGGGGATTCTGTCCTGAACACTGAAGCTTTCTTT
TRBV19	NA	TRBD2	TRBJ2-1	CASSVSGRANNEQFF	TGTGCCAGTAGTGTTAGCGGGAGGGCCAACAATGAGCAGTTCTTC
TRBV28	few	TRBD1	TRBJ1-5	CASSNRQGMNQPQHF	TGTGCCAGCAGCAATAGACAGGGAATGAATCAGCCCCAGCATTTT
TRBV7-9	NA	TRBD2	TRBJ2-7	CASSLKSSGVEEQYF	TGTGCCAGCAGCTTAAAGTCTAGCGGAGTCGAGGAGCAGTACTTC
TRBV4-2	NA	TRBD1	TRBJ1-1	CASSQDGTGDTEAFF	TGTGCCAGCAGCCAAGATGGGACAGGGGATACTGAAGCTTTCTTT
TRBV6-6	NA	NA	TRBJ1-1	CASSMGGSAGAFF	TGTGCCAGCAGTATGGGAGGGTCGGCGGGGGCTTTCTTT
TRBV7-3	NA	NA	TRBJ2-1	CASSLRSSYNEQFF	TGTGCCAGCAGCTTAAGGAGCTCCTACAATGAGCAGTTCTTC
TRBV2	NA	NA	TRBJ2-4	CASSGSGRNIQYF	TGTGCCAGCAGTGGGTCGGGGCGGAACATTCAGTACTTC
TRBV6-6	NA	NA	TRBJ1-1	CASSYGQANTEAFF	TGTGCCAGCAGTTACGGCCAGGCTAACACTGAAGCTTTCTTT
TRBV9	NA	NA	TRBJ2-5	CASSVGGGRGAETQYF	TGTGCCAGCAGCGTAGGCGGGGGCAGGGGCGCGGAGACCCAGTACTTC
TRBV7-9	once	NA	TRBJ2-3	CASSSVKPGADTQYF	TGTGCCAGCAGCTCCGTCAAGCCCGGCGCAGATACGCAGTATTTT
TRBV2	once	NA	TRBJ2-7	CASTLERVSSYEQYF	TGTGCCAGCACTTTGGAGCGGGTGAGCTCCTACGAGCAGTACTTC
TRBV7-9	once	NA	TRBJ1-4	CASSLQGLTNEKLFF	TGTGCCAGCAGCTTACAGGGTTTAACTAATGAAAAACTGTTTTTT
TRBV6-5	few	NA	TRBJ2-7	CASTQGYEQYF	TGTGCCAGCACTCAGGGCTACGAGCAGTACTTC
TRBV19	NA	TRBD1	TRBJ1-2	CASSFPAGTGIGYTF	TGTGCCAGTAGTTTCCCGGCGGGGACAGGGATAGGCTACACCTTC
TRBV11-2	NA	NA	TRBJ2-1	CASSPIVTGNNEQFF	TGTGCCAGCAGTCCAATCGTAACGGGGAACAATGAGCAGTTCTTC
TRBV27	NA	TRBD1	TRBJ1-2	CASSLVGGRSGYTF	TGTGCCAGCAGTTTAGTAGGGGGCCGGAGTGGCTACACCTTC
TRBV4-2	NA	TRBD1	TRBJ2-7	CASSQNRGPNEQYF	TGTGCCAGCAGCCAAAACAGGGGGCCCAACGAGCAGTACTTC
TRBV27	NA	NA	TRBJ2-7	CASSPVLPDLYEQYF	TGTGCCAGCAGCCCAGTCCTCCCCGACCTCTACGAGCAGTACTTC
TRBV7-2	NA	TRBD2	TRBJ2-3	CASSGTSGRASDTQYF	TGTGCCAGCAGCGGGACTAGCGGGAGGGCTTCAGATACGCAGTATTTT
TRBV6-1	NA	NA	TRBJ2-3	CASSASQLGSDTQYF	TGTGCCAGCAGTGCTAGTCAGCTTGGTTCAGATACGCAGTATTTT
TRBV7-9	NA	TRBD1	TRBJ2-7	CASSLALGDRAISEQYF	TGTGCCAGCAGCTTAGCCCTCGGCGACAGGGCAATTAGCGAGCAGTACTTC
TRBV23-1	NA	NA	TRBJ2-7	CASSQRRQDNRPYEQYF	TGCGCCAGCAGTCAACGGCGACAGGACAACCGACCCTACGAGCAGTACTTC
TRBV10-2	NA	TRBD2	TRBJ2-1	CASSPRTRGYEQFF	TGCGCCAGCAGCCCGAGGACTAGAGGGTATGAGCAGTTCTTC
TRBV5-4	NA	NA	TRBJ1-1	CASSLGRAMNTEAFF	TGTGCCAGCAGCTTGGGAAGGGCCATGAACACTGAAGCTTTCTTT
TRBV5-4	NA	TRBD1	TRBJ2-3	CASSPRSGGFGTQYF	TGTGCCAGCAGCCCCCGATCAGGGGGTTTCGGTACGCAGTATTTT
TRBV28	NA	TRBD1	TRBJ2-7	CASSTTGQGSYEQYF	TGTGCCAGCAGTACCACGGGACAGGGTTCCTACGAGCAGTACTTC
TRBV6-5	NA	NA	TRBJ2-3	CATRRGQQADTQYF	TGTGCCACTAGACGCGGACAGCAGGCAGATACGCAGTATTTT
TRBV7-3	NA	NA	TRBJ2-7	CASSLLGVSGEQYF	TGTGCCAGCAGCTTGCTCGGGGTAAGCGGCGAGCAGTACTTC
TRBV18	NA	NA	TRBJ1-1	CASSPQQRNTEAFF	TGTGCCAGCTCACCACAGCAGAGGAACACTGAAGCTTTCTTT
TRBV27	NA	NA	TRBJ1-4	CASSSTGLRSNEKLFF	TGTGCCAGCAGTTCAACAGGGTTGCGATCTAATGAAAAACTGTTTTTT
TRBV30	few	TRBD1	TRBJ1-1	CAWSAPYTGAREAFF	TGTGCCTGGAGTGCACCTTATACAGGGGCTCGTGAAGCTTTCTTT
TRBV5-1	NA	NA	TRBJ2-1	CASSSGRVNNEQFF	TGCGCCAGCAGCTCAGGTAGGGTTAACAATGAGCAGTTCTTC
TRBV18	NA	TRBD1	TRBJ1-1	CASSPGTGRNTEAFF	TGTGCCAGCTCACCGGGGACAGGGCGTAACACTGAAGCTTTCTTT